These T cell receptor beta chains were read from a single sample in a study of blood T cell repertoires in COVID-19. Some clones are missing from TCRdb's copy, which holds only in-frame ones; the method was immunoSEQ multiplex PCR. The sample lists tens of thousands of clones; roughly 77% were seen once. The source material was peripheral blood. Receptor source: an elderly man with active or convalescent COVID-19. Each CDR3 is given with its conserved first and last residue. D genes are given only for firm matches. Not every row has a clone size; where given, it reads once, few, many or a size class.

size,D,J,V,DNA,CDR3
few,TRBD1,TRBJ2-7,TRBV2,TGTGCCAGCAGTGAACATCAGGGGGCTACCTACGAGCAGTACTTC,CASSEHQGATYEQYF
few,NA,TRBJ1-6,TRBV19,TGTGCCAGTAGCCCGGGACTGAGCGGCTCACCCCTCCACTTT,CASSPGLSGSPLHF
NA,NA,TRBJ2-3,TRBV28,TGTGCCAGCAGTCCAAGGGCAGGGGGCACAGATACGCAGTATTTT,CASSPRAGGTDTQYF
NA,TRBD2,TRBJ2-1,TRBV29-1,TGCAGCGTTGGAGCGGGAGGCCGGTATGAGCAGTTCTTC,CSVGAGGRYEQFF
few,NA,TRBJ2-5,TRBV5-6,TGTGCCAGCAGCCGAGGAGAGACCCAGTACTTC,CASSRGETQYF
NA,TRBD2,TRBJ2-3,TRBV10-3,TGTGCCATCAGTGAGTCCCCGACTAGCGGGAACGCAGATACGCAGTATTTT,CAISESPTSGNADTQYF
NA,NA,TRBJ1-2,TRBV20-1,TGCAGTGCTAGTTCTCCGGGGAGGGAGCATGGCTACACCTTC,CSASSPGREHGYTF
NA,TRBD1,TRBJ2-1,TRBV7-2,TGTGCCAGCAGCCTAGACAGGGGGCGCCCGGTTGAGCAGTTCTTC,CASSLDRGRPVEQFF
NA,TRBD2,TRBJ2-5,TRBV27,TGTGCCAGCAGCGGAGGAGGCGGGGGGCTTGGGGAGACCCAGTACTTC,CASSGGGGGLGETQYF
NA,NA,TRBJ2-7,TRBV27,TGTGCCAGCAGTTTTGGTAGCGACGAGCAGTACTTC,CASSFGSDEQYF
NA,TRBD1,TRBJ2-5,TRBV6-5,TGTGCCAGCAGTCGCAGGACAGGGGGCGCGGAGACCCAGTACTTC,CASSRRTGGAETQYF